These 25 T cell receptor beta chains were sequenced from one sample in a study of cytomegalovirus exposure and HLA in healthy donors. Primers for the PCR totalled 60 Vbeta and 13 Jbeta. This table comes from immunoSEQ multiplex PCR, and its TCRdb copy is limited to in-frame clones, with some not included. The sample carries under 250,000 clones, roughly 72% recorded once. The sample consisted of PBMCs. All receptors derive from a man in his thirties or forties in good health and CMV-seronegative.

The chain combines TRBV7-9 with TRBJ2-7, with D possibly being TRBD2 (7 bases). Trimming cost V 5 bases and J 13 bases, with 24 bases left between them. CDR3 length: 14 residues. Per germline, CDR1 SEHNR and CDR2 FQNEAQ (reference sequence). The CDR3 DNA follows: TGTGCCAGCAGCCCCCCGGGGGGCTTTTGGGGGAAATACTTC. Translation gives CASSPPGGFWGKYF.

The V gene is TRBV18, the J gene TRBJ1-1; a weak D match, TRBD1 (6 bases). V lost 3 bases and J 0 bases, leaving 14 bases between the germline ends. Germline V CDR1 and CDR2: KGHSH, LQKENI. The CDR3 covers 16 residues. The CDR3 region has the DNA TGTGCCAGCTCACCCCTCAAGGGGGGGATGAACACTGAAGCTTTCTTT. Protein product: CASSPLKGGMNTEAFF.

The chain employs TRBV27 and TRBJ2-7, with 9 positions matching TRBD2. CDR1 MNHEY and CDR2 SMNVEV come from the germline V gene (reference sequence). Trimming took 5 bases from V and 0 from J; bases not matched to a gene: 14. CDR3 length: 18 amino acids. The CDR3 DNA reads TGTGCCAGCAGTCTTTTTCCTCCGAGACTAGCGGTCTCCTACGAGCAGTACTTC. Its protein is CASSLFPPRLAVSYEQYF.

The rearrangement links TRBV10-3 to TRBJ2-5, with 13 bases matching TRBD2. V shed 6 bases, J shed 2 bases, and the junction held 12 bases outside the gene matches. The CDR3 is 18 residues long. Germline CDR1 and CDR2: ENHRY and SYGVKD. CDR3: CAIRSGTSGAGWQETQYF. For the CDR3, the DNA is TGTGCCATCAGATCCGGGACTAGCGGGGCGGGTTGGCAAGAGACCCAGTACTTC.

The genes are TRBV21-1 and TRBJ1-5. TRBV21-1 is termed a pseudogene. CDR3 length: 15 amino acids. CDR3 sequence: CASKGGPRKNQPQHF. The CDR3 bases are TGTGCCAGCAAGGGGGGGCCCCGTAAAAATCAGCCCCAGCATTTT.

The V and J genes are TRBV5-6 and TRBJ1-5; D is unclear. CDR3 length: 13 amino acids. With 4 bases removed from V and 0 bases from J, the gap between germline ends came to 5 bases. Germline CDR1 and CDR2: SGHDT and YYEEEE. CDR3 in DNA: TGTGCCAGCAGCCGGAGTAGCAATCAGCCCCAGCATTTT. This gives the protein CASSRSSNQPQHF.

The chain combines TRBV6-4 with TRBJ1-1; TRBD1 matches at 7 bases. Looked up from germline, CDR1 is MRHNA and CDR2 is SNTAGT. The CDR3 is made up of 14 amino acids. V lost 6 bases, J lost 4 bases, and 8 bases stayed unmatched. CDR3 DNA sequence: TGTGCCAGCAGGGATTCTGACAGGGCCACTGAAGCTTTCTTT. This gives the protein CASRDSDRATEAFF.

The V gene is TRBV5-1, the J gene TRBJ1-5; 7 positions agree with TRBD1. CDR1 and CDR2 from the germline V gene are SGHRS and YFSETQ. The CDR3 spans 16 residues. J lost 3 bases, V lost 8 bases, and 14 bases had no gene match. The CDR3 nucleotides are TGCGCCAGTAACAATCCCGGGACAGAGTACAATCAGCCCCAGCATTTT. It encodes CASNNPGTEYNQPQHF.

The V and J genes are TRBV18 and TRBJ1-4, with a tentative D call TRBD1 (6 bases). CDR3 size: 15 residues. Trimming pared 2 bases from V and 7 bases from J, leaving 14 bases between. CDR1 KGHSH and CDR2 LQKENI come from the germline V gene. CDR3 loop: CASSPTPQGAEKLFF. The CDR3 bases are TGTGCCAGCTCACCAACCCCACAGGGTGCTGAAAAACTGTTTTTT.

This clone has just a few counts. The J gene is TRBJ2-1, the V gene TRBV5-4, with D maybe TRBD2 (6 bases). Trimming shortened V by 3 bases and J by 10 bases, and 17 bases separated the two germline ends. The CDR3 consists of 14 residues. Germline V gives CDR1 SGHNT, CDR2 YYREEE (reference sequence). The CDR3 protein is CASSSGGLSKEQFF. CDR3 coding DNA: TGTGCCAGCAGCTCTGGGGGACTTTCCAAGGAGCAGTTCTTC.

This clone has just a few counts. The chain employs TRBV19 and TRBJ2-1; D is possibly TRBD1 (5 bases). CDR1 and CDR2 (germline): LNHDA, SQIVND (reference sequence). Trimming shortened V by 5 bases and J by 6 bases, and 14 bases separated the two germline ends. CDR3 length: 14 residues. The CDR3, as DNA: TGTGCCAGTAGTGGGCAGGGTATGGCCAATGAGCAGTTCTTC. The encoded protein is CASSGQGMANEQFF.

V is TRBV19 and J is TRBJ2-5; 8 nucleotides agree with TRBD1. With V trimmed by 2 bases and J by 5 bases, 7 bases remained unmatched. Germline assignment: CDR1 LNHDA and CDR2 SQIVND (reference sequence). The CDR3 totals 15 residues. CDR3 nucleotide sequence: TGTGCCAGTAGTATAATGACAGGGGCGGGGGAGACCCAGTACTTC. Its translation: CASSIMTGAGETQYF. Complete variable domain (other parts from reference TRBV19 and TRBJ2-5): DGGITQSPKYLFRKEGQNVTLSCEQNLNHDAMYWYRQDPGQGLRLIYYSQIVNDFQKGDIAEGYSVSREKKESFPLTVTSAQKNPTAFYLCASSIMTGAGETQYFGPGTRLLVL.

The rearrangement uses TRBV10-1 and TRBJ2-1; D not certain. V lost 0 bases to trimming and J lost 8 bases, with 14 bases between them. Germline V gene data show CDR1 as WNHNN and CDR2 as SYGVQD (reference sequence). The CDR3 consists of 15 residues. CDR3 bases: TGCGCCAGCAGTGAGTCCCTTGACGATGGAGATGAGCAGTTCTTC. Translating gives CASSESLDDGDEQFF.

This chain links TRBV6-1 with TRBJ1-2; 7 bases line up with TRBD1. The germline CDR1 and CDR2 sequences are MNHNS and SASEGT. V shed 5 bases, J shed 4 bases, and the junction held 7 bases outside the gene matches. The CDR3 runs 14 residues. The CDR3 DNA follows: TGTGCCAGCAGTCCCGGGACAGTATTCTATGGCTACACCTTC. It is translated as CASSPGTVFYGYTF.

The CDR3 DNA sequence: TGTGCCAGTAGTTATACAGGGGGAGCAACTAATGAAAAACTGTTTTTT. It specifies CASSYTGGATNEKLFF. The V gene is TRBV19, the J gene TRBJ1-4; TRBD1 matches 8 bases. Trimming at V came to 5 bases and at J to 0 bases, leaving 5 bases not matched to a gene. This CDR3 spans 16 amino acids. From germline, CDR1 is LNHDA and CDR2 SQIVND (reference sequence).

CDR3 sequence (DNA): TGCGCCAGCAGCCAAGATCGGGGCGGGAGGGGCGCCAATGAGCAGTTCTTC. This sequence encodes CASSQDRGGRGANEQFF. V and J are TRBV4-1 and TRBJ2-1, with 9 positions matching TRBD2. Trimming at V came to 0 bases and at J to 6 bases, leaving 9 bases not matched to a gene. There are 17 residues in the CDR3. Germline V CDR1 and CDR2: MGHRA, YSYEKL.

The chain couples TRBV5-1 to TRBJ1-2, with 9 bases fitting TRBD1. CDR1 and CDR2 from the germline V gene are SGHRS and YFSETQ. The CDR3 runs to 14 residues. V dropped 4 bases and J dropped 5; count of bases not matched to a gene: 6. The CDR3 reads CASSTWTGAYGYTF. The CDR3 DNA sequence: TGCGCCAGCAGCACTTGGACAGGGGCTTATGGCTACACCTTC.

The CDR3 sequence: CASSPRTSGRYEQYF. CDR3 sequence (DNA): TGTGCCAGCTCACCACGGACTAGCGGGAGGTACGAGCAGTACTTC. The rearrangement uses TRBV18 and TRBJ2-7; 14 bases match TRBD2. Germline V CDR1 and CDR2: KGHSH, LQKENI. This CDR3 region has 15 residues. Losses at the gene ends were 1 base for V and 4 bases for J; bases not matched to a gene: 0.

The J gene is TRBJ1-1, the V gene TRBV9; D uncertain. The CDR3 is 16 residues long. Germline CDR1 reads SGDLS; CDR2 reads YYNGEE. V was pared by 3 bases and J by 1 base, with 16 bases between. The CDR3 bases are TGTGCCAGCAGCGAGGACTACAGCAGAGAGAACACTGAAGCTTTCTTT. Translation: CASSEDYSRENTEAFF.

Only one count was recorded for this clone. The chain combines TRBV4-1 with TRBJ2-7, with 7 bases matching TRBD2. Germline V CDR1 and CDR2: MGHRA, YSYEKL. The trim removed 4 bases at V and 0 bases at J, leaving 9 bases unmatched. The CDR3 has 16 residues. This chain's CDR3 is CASSPSSSGPSYEQYF. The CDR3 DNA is TGCGCCAGCAGCCCGTCCTCTAGCGGCCCCTCCTACGAGCAGTACTTC.

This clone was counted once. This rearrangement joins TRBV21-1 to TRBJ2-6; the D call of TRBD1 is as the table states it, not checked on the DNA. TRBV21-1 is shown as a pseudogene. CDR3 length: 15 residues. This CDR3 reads CAKGDRNTGANVLTF. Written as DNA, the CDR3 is TGTGCTAAGGGGGACAGGAACACTGGGGCCAACGTCCTGACTTTC.

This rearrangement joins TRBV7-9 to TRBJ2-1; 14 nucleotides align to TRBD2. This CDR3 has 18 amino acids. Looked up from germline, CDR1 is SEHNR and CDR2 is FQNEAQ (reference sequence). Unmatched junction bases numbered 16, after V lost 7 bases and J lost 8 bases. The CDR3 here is CASTRGLGTSGSKDEQFF. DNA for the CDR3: TGTGCCAGCACCCGGGGGTTGGGGACTAGCGGGAGTAAGGATGAGCAGTTCTTC.

CDR3 nucleotides: TGTGCCAGCACCTTCGTAGGGGGATACAATGAGCAGTTCTTC. Its translation: CASTFVGGYNEQFF. The genes are TRBV6-5 and TRBJ2-1, with D perhaps TRBD1 (6 bases). The germline gives CDR1 MNHEY, CDR2 SVGAGI. Trimming stripped 7 bases from V and 4 bases from J, with 14 bases between. There are 14 residues in the CDR3.

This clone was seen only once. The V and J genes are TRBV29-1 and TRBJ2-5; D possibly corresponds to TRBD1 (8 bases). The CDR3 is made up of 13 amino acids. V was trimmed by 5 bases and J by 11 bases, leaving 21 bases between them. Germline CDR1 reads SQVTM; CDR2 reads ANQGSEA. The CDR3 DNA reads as TGCAGCGTTTCCCCAGGGGGCGCGGGGGAGCAGTACTTC. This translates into CSVSPGGAGEQYF. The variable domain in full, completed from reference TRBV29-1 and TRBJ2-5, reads SAVISQKPSRDICQRGTSLTIQCQVDSQVTMMFWYRQQPGQSLTLIATANQGSEATYESGFVIDKFPISRPNLTFSTLTVSNMSPEDSSIYLCSVSPGGAGEQYFGPGTRLLVL.

The chain's CDR3 is CASSLQGAVYGYTF. DNA for the CDR3: TGTGCCAGCAGCTTACAGGGTGCAGTCTATGGCTACACCTTC. The chain combines TRBV5-4 with TRBJ1-2; D is perhaps TRBD1 (6 bases). The CDR3 has 14 residues. Trimming took off 2 bases at V and 4 bases at J, with 12 bases between the two ends. The germline CDR1 and CDR2 sequences are SGHNT and YYREEE (reference sequence).